These 30 T cell receptor beta chains share one sample of origin, sequenced in a study of pediatric ulcerative colitis. During colonoscopy, one to two rectal pinch biopsies were collected. TCRdb's table, derived via immunoSEQ multiplex PCR, lists solely in-frame clones and lacks some. The sample carries fewer than 30,000 clones, roughly 70% recorded once. Sequenced: gut tissue. All receptors come from a boy aged 10-17 years with severe ulcerative colitis.

A single count supports this clone. The chain couples TRBV5-8 to TRBJ2-6; TRBD2 might be the D (5 bases). CDR1 and CDR2 (germline): SGHTS, YDEGEE. The CDR3 spans 15 residues. Trimming shortened V by 4 bases and J by 1 base, and 9 bases separated the two germline ends. The CDR3 protein is CASSQRLSGANVLTF. As DNA, the CDR3 is TGTGCCAGCAGCCAAAGACTATCTGGGGCCAACGTCCTGACTTTC.

The V gene is TRBV6-1, the J gene TRBJ2-5, with a weak D call TRBD2 (6 bases). The CDR3 has 12 amino acids. V was cut by 7 bases and J by 4 bases, with 10 bases left in between. The germline V gene encodes CDR1 MNHNS and CDR2 SASEGT. The CDR3 is CASTTGGETQYF. The CDR3 region has the DNA TGTGCCAGCACAACCGGGGGAGAGACCCAGTACTTC.

The gene calls are TRBV19 and TRBJ2-3, with a weak D call TRBD2 (6 bases). The V end was cut by 7 bases, the J end by 5 bases, with 16 bases between. This CDR3 contains 14 residues. The germline CDR1 and CDR2 sequences are LNHDA and SQIVND (reference sequence). CDR3 sequence (DNA): TGTGCCAGTATGCGTCGTCAAGCGGGAGATACGCAGTATTTT. Translated: CASMRRQAGDTQYF.

V is TRBV27 and J is TRBJ1-1; D unclear. The CDR3 loop spans 16 amino acids. V was shortened by 0 bases and J by 6 bases, with 17 bases between the two germline ends. Germline CDR1 is MNHEY and CDR2 is SMNVEV (reference sequence). CDR3 loop: CASSLSRQALSAEAFF. The CDR3 nucleotides read TGTGCCAGCAGTTTATCGCGGCAGGCCCTTTCGGCTGAAGCTTTCTTT.

The chain uses TRBV18 and TRBJ2-3; D is ambiguous. V was pared by 2 bases and J by 2 bases, with 14 bases between. Germline CDR1 reads KGHSH; CDR2 reads LQKENI. This CDR3 has 16 amino acids. The DNA for the CDR3 is TGTGCCAGCTCACCAGAGTTCCGAGTGATCACAGATACGCAGTATTTT. Translating it yields CASSPEFRVITDTQYF.

In its sample, this clone is medium-sized. The CDR3: CSARQGEQYF. The CDR3 coding sequence is TGCAGTGCTAGACAGGGCGAGCAGTACTTC. This sequence joins TRBV20-1 and TRBJ2-7, with a weak D call TRBD1 (5 bases). Trimming cost V 2 bases and J 6 bases, with 5 bases left between them. Germline V gene lookup returns CDR1 DFQATT and CDR2 SNEGSKA (reference sequence). The CDR3 sequence is 10 residues long.

The genes are TRBV5-4 and TRBJ1-5; perhaps TRBD1 as D (6 bases). V was trimmed by 0 bases and J by 5 bases, leaving 6 bases between them. The CDR3 loop spans 13 amino acids. Germline loops: CDR1 SGHNT, CDR2 YYREEE (reference sequence). Written as DNA, the CDR3 is TGTGCCAGCAGCTTGGACAGGGATCAGCCCCAGCATTTT. Its protein product is CASSLDRDQPQHF.

As DNA, the CDR3 is TGCAGCGCCCGGGGGGTAGCGGAACACAATGAGCAGTTCTTC. Protein: CSARGVAEHNEQFF. V is TRBV29-1 and J is TRBJ2-1; TRBD2 aligns across 7 bases. The V gene end was trimmed by 7 bases and the J gene end by 5 bases; junction bases not matched to a gene: 11. The germline V gene has CDR1 SQVTM and CDR2 ANQGSEA. The CDR3 has 14 residues.

V gene TRBV4-2 combines with J gene TRBJ2-2; the D is unclear. CDR3 length: 18 residues. Deletions cut 3 bases from V and 5 bases from J, with 22 bases between. From germline, CDR1 is LGHNA and CDR2 YNFKEQ. CDR3 loop: CASSQYSTGRQSTGELFF. The CDR3 DNA follows: TGTGCCAGCAGCCAGTATTCCACGGGCCGTCAGTCAACCGGGGAGCTGTTTTTT.

The sample holds one count of this clone. At one end the junction does not follow the germline gene, possibly because of a read error. The chain recombines TRBV7-7 with TRBJ2-7; D gene uncertain. Germline loops: CDR1 SSHAT, CDR2 FNYEAQ (reference sequence). This CDR3 contains 15 residues. CDR3 coding DNA: TGTGCTAGCAGCTTAGCAGACGGGCCGCTCTACGAGCAGTACTTC. As protein: CASSLADGPLYEQYF.

The gene calls are TRBV6-6 and TRBJ1-2; TRBD1 is a possible D gene (6 bases). Germline lookup yields CDR1 MNHNY and CDR2 SVGAGI (reference sequence). The CDR3 covers 13 residues. V was cut by 5 bases and J by 6 bases, with 13 bases left in between. The CDR3 region has the DNA TGTGCCAGCAGTCAGGGAGGGGGTAATGGCTACACCTTC. Protein: CASSQGGGNGYTF.

The chain links TRBV10-3 to TRBJ2-4; D is tentatively TRBD1 or TRBD2 (5 bases each). The V end was cut by 3 bases, the J end by 8 bases, with 17 bases between. This CDR3 has 15 amino acids. Looked up from germline, CDR1 is ENHRY and CDR2 is SYGVKD. Here the CDR3 reads CAISEGTMGRDIQYF. In DNA form, the CDR3 reads TGTGCCATCAGTGAAGGGACCATGGGCAGGGACATTCAGTACTTC.

The chain uses TRBV9 and TRBJ1-2, with unresolved D. There are 14 residues in the CDR3. V was clipped by 0 bases and J by 5 bases, with 11 bases between them. Germline V gene data show CDR1 as SGDLS and CDR2 as YYNGEE. The chain's CDR3 is CASSVDPRAYGYTF. DNA for the CDR3: TGTGCCAGCAGCGTAGATCCCCGTGCTTATGGCTACACCTTC.

In DNA, the CDR3 is TGTGCCAGCAGGGGTCTGTGTAGCAATCAGCCCCAGCATTTT. This gives the protein CASRGLCSNQPQHF. The chain couples TRBV7-4 to TRBJ1-5, with D unresolved. V lost 6 bases, J lost 0 bases, and 9 bases lay in between. Germline V gives CDR1 SGHVT, CDR2 SQSDAQ. The length of the CDR3 is 14 residues.

The chain is built from TRBV4-1 and TRBJ2-7; no clear D gene. The germline gives CDR1 MGHRA, CDR2 YSYEKL. This CDR3 spans 13 amino acids. The V end was cut by 0 bases, the J end by 3 bases, with 6 bases between. The CDR3 reads CASSQDVIYEQYF. The CDR3 DNA follows: TGCGCCAGCAGCCAAGATGTTATCTACGAGCAGTACTTC.

This chain uses TRBV2 with TRBJ2-1; a possible D gene is TRBD2 (5 bases). Trimming took 5 bases from V and 7 from J, leaving 9 bases between them. The CDR3 runs to 12 residues. Germline V lookup: CDR1 SNHLY, CDR2 FYNNEI. CDR3 region: CASSSRGNEQFF. The CDR3 coding sequence is TGTGCCAGCAGTTCTAGAGGGAATGAGCAGTTCTTC.

The genes are TRBV21-1 and TRBJ2-3; the table's D call TRBD2 went unverified against the DNA. TRBV21-1 is flagged as a pseudogene. CDR3 length: 14 residues. The CDR3 loop is CASELAALTDTQYF. The CDR3 DNA follows: TGTGCCAGCGAACTAGCGGCACTCACAGATACGCAGTATTTT.

V is TRBV19 and J is TRBJ2-1; D perhaps matches TRBD2 (5 bases). The CDR3 runs 13 residues. CDR1 is LNHDA and CDR2 is SQIVND in the germline V gene (reference sequence). With 5 bases removed from V and 15 bases from J, the gap between germline ends came to 20 bases. In DNA form, the CDR3 reads TGTGCCAGTAGTTATAAGCGGATGGGCCCGTGGTTCTTC. Translating it yields CASSYKRMGPWFF. The full variable domain, completed using reference TRBV19 and TRBJ2-1, is DGGITQSPKYLFRKEGQNVTLSCEQNLNHDAMYWYRQDPGQGLRLIYYSQIVNDFQKGDIAEGYSVSREKKESFPLTVTSAQKNPTAFYLCASSYKRMGPWFFGPGTRLTVL.

This clone is judged medium-sized (0.01 to 0.1%). The CDR3 DNA follows: TGTGCCAGCAGCCCCGGACCGTCTGAAAAACTGTTTTTT. Encoded protein: CASSPGPSEKLFF. The V gene is TRBV7-6, the J gene TRBJ1-4; D remains unclear. The CDR3 spans 13 residues. V gave up 5 bases and J gave up 7 bases, with 11 bases separating them. Germline CDR1 and CDR2: SGHVS and FNYEAQ.

This chain connects TRBV5-4 to TRBJ1-3; weak D call: TRBD1 (5 bases). Per the germline V gene, CDR1 is SGHNT and CDR2 is YYREEE (reference sequence). Trimming shortened V by 4 bases and J by 0 bases, and 17 bases separated the two germline ends. The length of the CDR3 is 17 residues. The CDR3, as DNA: TGTGCCAGCAGCCAAGCGGCGGGGCTAGACTCTGGAAACACCATATATTTT. As protein: CASSQAAGLDSGNTIYF. Full variable domain (rest looked up from reference TRBV5-4 and TRBJ1-3): ETGVTQSPTHLIKTRGQQVTLRCSSQSGHNTVSWYQQALGQGPQFIFQYYREEENGRGNFPPRFSGLQFPNYSSELNVNALELDDSALYLCASSQAAGLDSGNTIYFGEGSWLTVV.

V and J are TRBV14 and TRBJ2-3; D may be TRBD2 (6 bases). This CDR3 spans 14 amino acids. V gave up 3 bases and J gave up 5 bases, with 12 bases separating them. Germline CDR1 reads SGHDN; CDR2 reads FVKESK. The CDR3 DNA is TGTGCCAGCAGCCACTGGACTAATCAAGATACGCAGTATTTT. This gives the protein CASSHWTNQDTQYF.

The J gene is TRBJ2-1, the V gene TRBV5-1, with 9 nucleotides matching TRBD1. J lost 4 bases, V lost 2 bases, and 7 bases had no gene match. CDR1 is SGHRS, CDR2 YFSETQ, per germline. This CDR3 has 16 residues. The CDR3 DNA is TGCGCCAGCAGCTTAAAGACAGGGGGTCGGTACAATGAGCAGTTCTTC. Encoded protein: CASSLKTGGRYNEQFF.

The chain joins TRBV15 to TRBJ2-1; 10 nucleotides align to TRBD2. The CDR3 runs to 18 residues. CDR1 LNHNV and CDR2 YYDKDF come from the germline V gene (reference sequence). J gave up 7 bases and V 0 bases, and 12 bases lay outside the gene matches. CDR3 sequence reads: CATSRDGSAGGPRNEQFF. CDR3 coding DNA: TGTGCCACCAGCAGAGATGGATCAGCGGGAGGGCCCAGGAATGAGCAGTTCTTC.

This clone was seen only a few times. The gene calls are TRBV18 and TRBJ1-2; TRBD1 might be the D (6 bases). CDR3 length: 14 amino acids. The V end lost 4 bases, the J end lost 0 bases, and 9 bases lay between the germline ends. CDR1 is KGHSH and CDR2 is LQKENI in the germline V gene. CDR3 DNA sequence: TGTGCCAGCTCACGACAGGATTCTAACTATGGCTACACCTTC. Encoded protein: CASSRQDSNYGYTF.

The J gene is TRBJ2-5, the V gene TRBV19; D is ambiguous. This CDR3 region has 14 residues. Trimming took 0 bases from V and 7 from J, leaving 12 bases between them. Germline V CDR1 and CDR2: LNHDA, SQIVND (reference sequence). CDR3: CASSIDGRFGTQYF. DNA for the CDR3: TGTGCCAGTAGTATAGATGGCCGATTTGGGACCCAGTACTTC.

The chain employs TRBV5-1 and TRBJ2-7; a possible D gene is TRBD2 (5 bases). V was cut by 5 bases and J by 1 base, with 16 bases left in between. CDR3 size: 15 residues. CDR1 and CDR2 from the germline V gene are SGHRS and YFSETQ. Here the CDR3 reads CASSPRGQASYEQYF. The CDR3 region has the DNA TGCGCCAGCAGTCCCCGAGGGCAGGCATCCTACGAGCAGTACTTC. The variable domain in full, with the rest retrieved from reference TRBV5-1 and TRBJ2-7, is KAGVTQTPRYLIKTRGQQVTLSCSPISGHRSVSWYQQTPGQGLQFLFEYFSETQRNKGNFPGRFSGRQFSNSRSEMNVSTLELGDSALYLCASSPRGQASYEQYFGPGTRLTVT.

V gene TRBV19 combines with J gene TRBJ2-2; no clear D. V shed 10 bases and J shed 4 bases, with 16 bases lying between them. Germline V CDR1 and CDR2: LNHDA, SQIVND (reference sequence). The CDR3 is made up of 14 amino acids. This chain's CDR3 is CATTDQATTGELFF. CDR3 bases: TGTGCCACCACGGACCAGGCAACCACCGGGGAGCTGTTTTTT.

This clone was recorded only once. V usage is TRBV12-5 and J usage is TRBJ2-3; D is undetermined. Germline lookup yields CDR1 LGHNT and CDR2 FRNRAP. The CDR3 loop spans 13 amino acids. Trimming stripped 0 bases from V and 4 bases from J, with 5 bases between. CDR3 sequence reads: CASGLVLADTQYF. CDR3 DNA: TGTGCTAGTGGTTTGGTATTGGCAGATACGCAGTATTTT.

The rearrangement links TRBV27 to TRBJ2-1, with 8 positions matching TRBD2. Germline CDR1 and CDR2: MNHEY and SMNVEV (reference sequence). There are 19 residues in the CDR3. The ends lost 6 bases at V and 0 bases at J; junction bases unmatched: 16. This CDR3 is CASSHPRVGGRFSYNEQFF. CDR3 sequence (DNA): TGTGCCAGCAGCCACCCTCGTGTGGGCGGGAGGTTCTCCTACAATGAGCAGTTCTTC.

This clone rates as medium-sized (0.01 to 0.1%). The chain uses TRBV14 and TRBJ1-2; D unresolved. The CDR3 runs 18 residues. V was trimmed by 0 bases and J by 6 bases, leaving 23 bases between them. Germline CDR1 and CDR2: SGHDN and FVKESK. The CDR3 loop is CASSQESRELGFLDGYTF. The CDR3 region has the DNA TGTGCCAGCAGCCAAGAGTCGAGGGAACTTGGGTTTCTGGATGGCTACACCTTC. The full variable domain, in which reference TRBV14 and TRBJ1-2 provide the parts outside the CDR3, is EAGVTQFPSHSVIEKGQTVTLRCDPISGHDNLYWYRRVMGKEIKFLLHFVKESKQDESGMPNNRFLAERTGGTYSTLKVQPAELEDSGVYFCASSQESRELGFLDGYTFGSGTRLTVV.